This passage covers 19 T cell receptor beta chains from one sample sequenced in a study of blood T cell repertoires in COVID-19. Clones were sequenced by immunoSEQ multiplex PCR, and TCRdb holds only the in-frame ones, with some missing. The sample yields 100,000 to 150,000 clones, 88% seen once. The sample consisted of peripheral blood. The source of these receptors is a human donor in a cohort sampled during active COVID-19.

The chain recombines TRBV7-8 with TRBJ2-1, with TRBD2 matching over 13 bases. CDR1 and CDR2 from the germline V gene are SGHVS and FQNEAQ. J lost 4 bases, V lost 1 base, and 1 base had no gene match. This CDR3 spans 16 amino acids. CDR3 loop: CASSLVGLAGYNEQFF. In DNA, the CDR3 is TGTGCCAGCAGCTTAGTGGGACTAGCGGGGTACAATGAGCAGTTCTTC.

The CDR3: CASSYRDRGYEQYF. In nucleotides, the CDR3 is TGCGCCAGCAGCTACCGGGACAGGGGGTACGAGCAGTACTTC. The J gene is TRBJ2-7, the V gene TRBV4-1; 11 bases align to TRBD1. Unmatched junction bases numbered 4, after V lost 5 bases and J lost 4 bases. The germline CDR1 and CDR2 sequences are MGHRA and YSYEKL. The CDR3 totals 14 residues.

The chain carries TRBV7-8 and TRBJ2-7, with D possibly matching TRBD2 (7 bases). From germline, CDR1 is SGHVS and CDR2 FQNEAQ. CDR3 length: 15 residues. Between the trimmed V and J ends, which lost 1 base and 5 bases, there was a span of 15 bases. This chain's CDR3 is CASSLEGGGPDEQYF. In nucleotides, the CDR3 is TGTGCCAGCAGCTTAGAGGGCGGGGGCCCGGACGAGCAGTACTTC.

The J gene is TRBJ2-7, the V gene TRBV5-1; tentatively, D is TRBD2 (6 bases). Trimming shortened V by 6 bases and J by 1 base, and 26 bases separated the two germline ends. Germline V CDR1 and CDR2: SGHRS, YFSETQ. The length of the CDR3 is 18 residues. CDR3 bases: TGCGCCAGCACCACTATAGCGGACCGTCGTAAAGAATCCTACGAGCAGTACTTC. Translating gives CASTTIADRRKESYEQYF.

The chain combines TRBV19 with TRBJ1-2, with D possibly TRBD1 on 5 matching bases. Trimming pared 10 bases from V and 0 bases from J, leaving 9 bases between. The length of the CDR3 is 12 residues. Germline V CDR1 and CDR2: LNHDA, SQIVND (reference sequence). The CDR3 DNA reads TGTGCCACCTCGACAGCTAACTATGGCTACACCTTC. Encoded protein: CATSTANYGYTF.

V is TRBV3-1 (or the pseudogene TRBV3-2) and J is TRBJ2-7, with TRBD2 identical over 11 bases. V lost 4 bases and J lost 4; bases outside the gene matches: 6. This CDR3 has 15 residues. Germline CDR1 reads LGHDT; CDR2 reads YNNKEL (reference sequence). Here the CDR3 reads CASSLTSGSNYEQYF. The DNA of the CDR3 is TGTGCCAGCAGCCTAACTAGCGGGAGCAATTACGAGCAGTACTTC.

This rearrangement joins TRBV27 to TRBJ2-5; D is possibly TRBD2 (5 bases). The CDR3 has 14 amino acids. CDR1 and CDR2 from the germline V gene are MNHEY and SMNVEV (reference sequence). Deletions cut 3 bases from V and 4 bases from J, with 12 bases between. The CDR3 loop reads CASSLIGVRETQYF. The CDR3 region has the DNA TGTGCCAGCAGTTTGATCGGGGTGAGAGAGACCCAGTACTTC.

The rearrangement uses TRBV4-1 and TRBJ2-1, with TRBD2 matching 8 bases. Germline trimming cut 1 base from V and 4 bases from J; bases unmatched to any gene: 12. This CDR3 has 18 residues. Germline V gives CDR1 MGHRA, CDR2 YSYEKL. The CDR3 region has the DNA TGCGCCAGCAGCCAAGCCCCTACCGGGACTAGTATTTACAATGAGCAGTTCTTC. Translated: CASSQAPTGTSIYNEQFF.

The J gene is TRBJ2-3, the V gene TRBV24-1; 9 bases are a match to TRBD2. Germline V gene sequence: CDR1 KGHDR, CDR2 SFDVKD. J was trimmed by 0 bases and V by 3 bases; bases with no gene match: 6. The CDR3 runs 17 residues. The CDR3 spells CATSDGGLAGSTDTQYF. For the CDR3, the DNA is TGTGCCACCAGTGATGGCGGTCTAGCGGGAAGCACAGATACGCAGTATTTT.

V is TRBV2 and J is TRBJ2-1; 12 nucleotides line up with TRBD2. V dropped 4 bases and J dropped 6; count of bases not matched to a gene: 4. CDR1 and CDR2 (germline): SNHLY, FYNNEI. This CDR3 is built from 15 residues. This chain's CDR3 is CASSALAGGLNEQFF. CDR3 bases: TGTGCCAGCAGTGCACTAGCGGGAGGCCTCAATGAGCAGTTCTTC. The full variable domain, its missing parts supplied by reference TRBV2 and TRBJ2-1, is EPEVTQTPSHQVTQMGQEVILRCVPISNHLYFYWYRQILGQKVEFLVSFYNNEISEKSEIFDDQFSVERPDGSNFTLKIRSTKLEDSAMYFCASSALAGGLNEQFFGPGTRLTVL.

The rearrangement uses TRBV7-9 and TRBJ2-3; 7 nucleotides agree with TRBD2. Germline trimming cut 4 bases from V and 0 bases from J; bases unmatched to any gene: 4. Germline loops: CDR1 SEHNR, CDR2 FQNEAQ (reference sequence). The length of the CDR3 is 15 residues. The CDR3: CASSSWTSSTDTQYF. The CDR3 bases are TGTGCCAGCAGCTCCTGGACTAGTAGCACAGATACGCAGTATTTT.

V gene TRBV9 combines with J gene TRBJ2-7, with D tentatively TRBD2 (6 bases). The CDR3 consists of 15 residues. V was clipped by 0 bases and J by 6 bases, with 16 bases between them. Germline V lookup: CDR1 SGDLS, CDR2 YYNGEE. The DNA for the CDR3 is TGTGCCAGCAGCGTAGACGGAGGGACTCAAGGCGAGCAGTACTTC. Protein: CASSVDGGTQGEQYF.

This chain links TRBV6-4 with TRBJ2-7, with unresolved D. CDR1 is MRHNA and CDR2 is SNTAGT in the germline V gene. The CDR3 totals 17 residues. Trimming removed 2 bases at V and 4 bases at J, with 21 bases between. The CDR3 protein is CASSDPNAPLRLYEQYF. In DNA, the CDR3 is TGTGCCAGCAGTGACCCAAATGCGCCTCTTAGATTGTACGAGCAGTACTTC.

The chain combines TRBV5-1 with TRBJ2-2; D uncertain. Trimming took 2 bases from V and 2 from J, leaving 16 bases between them. CDR1 is SGHRS and CDR2 is YFSETQ in the germline V gene. The CDR3 contains 17 residues. The CDR3 DNA reads as TGCGCCAGCAGCTTCCTTACGGGTCTCCCAAACACCGGGGAGCTGTTTTTT. This gives the protein CASSFLTGLPNTGELFF. Complete variable domain (other parts from reference TRBV5-1 and TRBJ2-2): KAGVTQTPRYLIKTRGQQVTLSCSPISGHRSVSWYQQTPGQGLQFLFEYFSETQRNKGNFPGRFSGRQFSNSRSEMNVSTLELGDSALYLCASSFLTGLPNTGELFFGEGSRLTVL.

This clone appeared a few times. The chain combines TRBV5-6 with TRBJ1-5; TRBD1 aligns across 9 bases. The ends lost 2 bases at V and 7 bases at J; junction bases unmatched: 4. CDR1 and CDR2 (germline): SGHDT, YYEEEE. This CDR3 has 14 amino acids. The CDR3 region has the DNA TGTGCCAGCAGCTTACAGGGGGCAGGACAGCCCCAGCATTTT. Its protein is CASSLQGAGQPQHF.

The CDR3 region is CASRTYALGNYEQYF. DNA for the CDR3: TGCGCCAGCAGGACTTACGCTCTAGGAAACTACGAGCAGTACTTC. V is TRBV5-1 and J is TRBJ2-7; no clear D gene. The CDR3 contains 15 residues. Trimming shortened V by 5 bases and J by 3 bases, and 18 bases separated the two germline ends. Germline V gene sequence: CDR1 SGHRS, CDR2 YFSETQ.

The J gene is TRBJ2-4, the V gene TRBV18; 11 bases map to TRBD1. From germline, CDR1 is KGHSH and CDR2 LQKENI. V lost 3 bases to trimming and J lost 1 base; unmatched junction nucleotides: 2. This CDR3 comprises 16 residues. The CDR3 DNA reads TGTGCCAGCTCACCCGGGACAGGGGGTGCCAAAAACATTCAGTACTTC. Amino acids: CASSPGTGGAKNIQYF.

The chain links TRBV19 to TRBJ2-1, with 15 bases identical to TRBD2. Germline CDR1 reads LNHDA; CDR2 reads SQIVND (reference sequence). J was trimmed by 9 bases and V by 1 base; bases with no gene match: 4. This CDR3 comprises 16 residues. In nucleotides, the CDR3 is TGTGCCAGTAGTATAGGGACTAGCGGGAGGGCCATTGAGCAGTTCTTC. This sequence encodes CASSIGTSGRAIEQFF.

V and J are TRBV19 and TRBJ1-1; D gene unclear. The CDR3 totals 12 residues. Germline assignment: CDR1 LNHDA and CDR2 SQIVND (reference sequence). Trimming left V 4 bases short and J 6 bases short, with 9 bases between. The CDR3 DNA reads TGTGCCAGTAGTACCGGGGTCTCTGAAGCTTTCTTT. It yields the protein CASSTGVSEAFF.